A few counts support the clone carrying this T cell receptor beta chain. What it recognizes is unknown. TCR beta CDR3 regions were amplified from RNA. A first-round RT-PCR of the TCR CDR3 used the HTBI primer set. Via MiXCR, TCRdb re-called the multiplex PCR reads, giving one row per CDR3 protein. The sample holds some 800,000 distinct CDR3 sequences, 38% seen once. The CDR3 covers 14 residues. Germline CDR1 MGHRA, CDR2 YSYEKL. The junction had 4 bases not matched to a gene; V was cut back by 1 base and J by 8 bases. The sample originates from a study of T cells in Graves' hyperthyroidism and ophthalmopathy. General observations from the study: Most thyroid clonotypes expanded above 0.001 appeared in blood too.

Patients were excluded because of uncontrolled infection, other autoimmune disease, pregnancy or lactation. Together with thyroid ultrasound, orbital computed tomography, serum thyroxine and TRAb, clinical symptoms were used for diagnoses. Fresh peripheral blood, about 9.9 ml, yielded the PBMCs. The chain couples TRBV4-1 to TRBJ1-2; TRBD1 aligns across 10 bases. This TCR was sampled from a man aged 18 to 30 with Graves' hyperthyroidism. The sequencing input was blood. The CDR3 protein is CASSQGQGAEGYTF. CDR3 in DNA: TGCGCCAGCAGCCAAGGACAGGGGGCAGAAGGCTACACCTTC.